These 15 T cell receptor beta chains share one sample of origin, sequenced in a study of cytomegalovirus exposure and HLA in healthy donors. Generated by immunoSEQ multiplex PCR, the TCRdb table keeps only in-frame clones and is missing some. This sample has tens of thousands of clones; 90% to 96% occur once, and the top ten carry approximately 1.2%. Source material: PBMCs. These receptors were taken from a woman younger than 35 in good health and CMV-seronegative.

The genes are TRBV2 and TRBJ1-2; 7 bases are a match to TRBD1. Unmatched junction bases numbered 9, after V lost 6 bases and J lost 2 bases. The CDR3 is made up of 15 amino acids. Germline CDR1 SNHLY, CDR2 FYNNEI. In DNA form, the CDR3 reads TGTGCCAGCAGGCTGACAGGGTGGGGGAACTATGGCTACACCTTC. It codes for CASRLTGWGNYGYTF.

The chain links TRBV10-3 to TRBJ2-1; possible D gene TRBD2, 6 bases. The CDR3 totals 15 residues. Germline V gene lookup returns CDR1 ENHRY and CDR2 SYGVKD. V shed 0 bases and J shed 2 bases, with 8 bases lying between them. The CDR3 reads CAISESGGTYNEQFF. DNA of the CDR3: TGTGCCATCAGTGAGTCCGGGGGAACCTACAATGAGCAGTTCTTC.

This clone appeared a single time. The J gene is TRBJ1-1, the V gene TRBV12-5; a weak D match, TRBD1 (5 bases). The CDR3 runs 13 residues. V lost 3 bases and J lost 4, with 9 bases in between. From germline, CDR1 is LGHNT and CDR2 FRNRAP. In DNA form, the CDR3 reads TGTGCTAGTGGTTTCGGGGGGTTCACTGAAGCTTTCTTT. Encoded protein: CASGFGGFTEAFF.

The rearrangement joins TRBV27 to TRBJ2-7; tentative D call: TRBD1 (6 bases). This CDR3 is 13 amino acids long. Germline CDR1 reads MNHEY; CDR2 reads SMNVEV (reference sequence). The ends were cut back, 4 bases at V and 3 bases at J, with 10 bases in the middle. As DNA, the CDR3 is TGTGCCAGCAGTTGGGGGACACACTACGAGCAGTACTTC. It translates to CASSWGTHYEQYF.

This clone has just one count. V usage is TRBV27 and J usage is TRBJ2-7, with TRBD1 matching over 8 bases. This CDR3 comprises 17 residues. The junction had 10 bases not matched to a gene; V was cut back by 0 bases and J by 3 bases. Germline CDR1 reads MNHEY; CDR2 reads SMNVEV (reference sequence). The DNA for the CDR3 is TGTGCCAGCAGTTTATCAAACCCCCGGACAGGGCTCTACGAGCAGTACTTC. It encodes CASSLSNPRTGLYEQYF.

The chain recombines TRBV7-2 with TRBJ2-5; possibly TRBD2 for D (5 bases). V was trimmed by 6 bases and J by 7 bases, leaving 15 bases between them. The CDR3 contains 13 residues. The germline V gene encodes CDR1 SGHTA and CDR2 FQGNSA. This CDR3 is CASRSQRPGTQYF. The CDR3, as DNA: TGTGCCAGCAGGTCGCAGCGGCCGGGGACCCAGTACTTC.

The chain recombines TRBV7-2 with TRBJ2-3; TRBD2 matches 9 bases. This CDR3 contains 17 residues. V shed 1 base, J shed 6 bases, and the junction held 11 bases outside the gene matches. CDR1 is SGHTA and CDR2 is FQGNSA in the germline V gene. CDR3 nucleotides: TGTGCCAGCAGCTTAGGCCGTAGCGGGGGAGGGTGGGATACGCAGTATTTT. Translating gives CASSLGRSGGGWDTQYF.

The chain combines TRBV7-9 with TRBJ2-1; D may be TRBD2 (7 bases). V lost 4 bases and J 1 base, leaving 20 bases between the germline ends. The CDR3 contains 18 residues. Germline CDR1 is SEHNR and CDR2 is FQNEAQ (reference sequence). The CDR3 DNA sequence: TGTGCCAGCAGCTCCCTAGGGGGGGGGCGTCGATCCTACAATGAGCAGTTCTTC. Translating gives CASSSLGGGRRSYNEQFF.

The rearrangement joins TRBV19 to TRBJ1-2; 7 positions agree with TRBD1. Per the germline V gene, CDR1 is LNHDA and CDR2 is SQIVND (reference sequence). After removal of 7 bases from V and 0 bases from J, the junction contained 8 bases not matched to a gene. The CDR3 covers 15 residues. The CDR3 loop reads CASTQDRNANYGYTF. The CDR3 DNA sequence: TGTGCCAGTACCCAGGACAGGAACGCTAACTATGGCTACACCTTC.

This clone was counted a few times. The rearrangement uses TRBV4-2 and TRBJ2-1; 7 nucleotides align to TRBD2. The CDR3 covers 16 residues. The V segment lost 4 bases and the J segment 4 bases; nucleotides outside the gene matches: 10. CDR1 and CDR2 (germline): LGHNA, YNFKEQ. This chain's CDR3 is CASSPTLAGAYNEQFF. The CDR3 DNA reads TGTGCCAGCAGCCCGACCTTGGCGGGAGCGTACAATGAGCAGTTCTTC.

The chain is built from TRBV9 and TRBJ2-7; 14 bases match TRBD2. CDR1 and CDR2 from the germline V gene are SGDLS and YYNGEE. V shed 4 bases, J shed 0 bases, and the junction held 3 bases outside the gene matches. The CDR3 runs to 16 residues. Here the CDR3 reads CASSTGLAGGSYEQYF. The CDR3 DNA follows: TGTGCCAGCAGCACAGGACTAGCGGGAGGCTCCTACGAGCAGTACTTC.

The chain recombines TRBV18 with TRBJ1-1, with D possibly TRBD1 on 5 matching bases. Trimming took 0 bases from V and 4 from J, leaving 12 bases between them. The germline gives CDR1 KGHSH, CDR2 LQKENI. CDR3 length equals 15 residues. The CDR3 DNA is TGTGCCAGCTCACCACCGAGTGGGGCGCGCACTGAAGCTTTCTTT. The encoded protein is CASSPPSGARTEAFF.

The table lists this clone with a count of one. The chain carries TRBV9 and TRBJ2-1, with D tentatively TRBD2 (6 bases). The CDR3 runs 14 residues. CDR1 is SGDLS, CDR2 YYNGEE, per germline. Trimming cost V 5 bases and J 6 bases, with 15 bases left between them. CDR3 in DNA: TGTGCCAGCAGGGGAGGTGCTGAACGCAATGAGCAGTTCTTC. Encoded protein: CASRGGAERNEQFF.

This clone turned up a few times. The rearrangement links TRBV15 to TRBJ2-6, with TRBD1 matching over 8 bases. The CDR3 covers 16 residues. Germline V CDR1 and CDR2: LNHNV, YYDKDF (reference sequence). With 8 bases clipped from V and 0 bases from J, the junction kept 6 bases outside the gene matches. The chain's CDR3 is CATSQGAPSGANVLTF. CDR3 sequence (DNA): TGTGCCACCTCCCAGGGGGCACCCTCTGGGGCCAACGTCCTGACTTTC.

The J gene is TRBJ2-3, the V gene TRBV9, with D possibly matching TRBD2 (5 bases). The CDR3 sequence is 15 residues long. CDR1 and CDR2 (germline): SGDLS, YYNGEE. V was trimmed by 0 bases and J by 1 base, leaving 9 bases between them. CDR3 DNA: TGTGCCAGCAGCGTAGGGGGAGTAGGCACAGATACGCAGTATTTT. Protein product: CASSVGGVGTDTQYF.